The 14 T cell receptor beta chains given below trace back to one sample, sequenced in a study of early T cells in non-severe SARS-CoV-2 infection. One entry per CDR3 protein results from TCRdb running MiXCR on the 5' RACE reads. The repertoire includes approximately 39,000 distinct CDR3 sequences, less than 7% of them detected once, and about 25% sits in the top ten. Sequencing was performed on whole blood, taken at baseline. Receptors originate from an adult who was a healthcare worker with PCR-confirmed SARS-CoV-2 infection or an uninfected control (not recorded which).

V usage is TRBV5-5 and J usage is TRBJ2-3, with a tentative D call TRBD1 (5 bases). The ends were cut back, 4 bases at V and 1 base at J, with 10 bases in the middle. Germline loops: CDR1 SGHKS, CDR2 YYEKEE (reference sequence). The CDR3 length is 14 residues. CDR3 residues: CASSLETGTDTQYF. CDR3 bases: TGTGCCAGCAGCCTAGAGACAGGCACAGATACGCAGTATTTT.

This clonotype came up many times. The chain employs TRBV7-6 and TRBJ1-4; D gene ambiguous. The CDR3 contains 11 residues. Per the germline V gene, CDR1 is SGHVS and CDR2 is FNYEAQ. Trimming removed 5 bases at V and 5 bases at J, with 3 bases between. CDR3 in DNA: TGTGCCAGCAGCGGAAATGAAAAACTGTTTTTT. Translating gives CASSGNEKLFF.

This clonotype was observed a few times. This sequence joins TRBV14 and TRBJ2-3; possibly TRBD2 for D (6 bases). Per the germline V gene, CDR1 is SGHDN and CDR2 is FVKESK. Trimming took 4 bases from V and 3 from J, leaving 14 bases between them. The CDR3 loop spans 15 amino acids. The CDR3 DNA reads TGTGCCAGCAGCCGGTTAGCGGTCGTGACAGATACGCAGTATTTT. This encodes CASSRLAVVTDTQYF. Full variable domain (remainder filled in from reference TRBV14 and TRBJ2-3): EAGVTQFPSHSVIEKGQTVTLRCDPISGHDNLYWYRRVMGKEIKFLLHFVKESKQDESGMPNNRFLAERTGGTYSTLKVQPAELEDSGVYFCASSRLAVVTDTQYFGPGTRLTVL.

Ten or more counts support this clonotype. The rearrangement joins TRBV14 to TRBJ2-2; the D gene is possibly TRBD2 (5 bases). The CDR3 is 17 amino acids. Germline CDR1 SGHDN, CDR2 FVKESK. Trimming removed 0 bases from V and 7 bases from J, with 18 bases in between. This chain's CDR3 is CASSQDPYSGLLGELFF. DNA for the CDR3: TGTGCCAGCAGCCAAGACCCCTACTCCGGACTCCTCGGGGAGCTGTTTTTT.

CDR3 loop: CASSPPSIDEAFF. The CDR3 DNA follows: TGTGCCAGCTCACCACCTTCAATCGATGAAGCTTTCTTT. The chain combines TRBV18 with TRBJ1-1; no clear D. Germline V gives CDR1 KGHSH, CDR2 LQKENI. The CDR3 is made up of 13 amino acids. V was shortened by 0 bases and J by 7 bases, with 9 bases between the two germline ends.

This clonotype was picked up many times. The gene calls are TRBV2 and TRBJ1-5; TRBD1 aligns across 7 bases. Trimming at V came to 7 bases and at J to 4 bases, leaving 4 bases not matched to a gene. Germline V gene lookup returns CDR1 SNHLY and CDR2 FYNNEI. The CDR3 is made up of 13 amino acids. DNA of the CDR3: TGTGCCAGCAACCAACAGGGGAATCAGCCCCAGCATTTT. Its protein product is CASNQQGNQPQHF.

This chain joins TRBV12-3 or TRBV12-4 and TRBJ2-7, with D perhaps assigned TRBD1 or TRBD2 (5 bases each). V was clipped by 5 bases and J by 1 base, with 12 bases between them. CDR3 size: 14 residues. The DNA of the CDR3 is TGTGCCAGCAGTAACCGGGACCAATCCTACGAGCAGTACTTC. This encodes CASSNRDQSYEQYF.

The rearrangement uses TRBV5-1 and TRBJ1-2, with TRBD1 matching over 7 bases. There are 14 residues in the CDR3. The germline V gene encodes CDR1 SGHRS and CDR2 YFSETQ. The junction had 7 bases not matched to a gene; V was cut back by 0 bases and J by 8 bases. The CDR3 protein is CASSLEGTVGGYTF. CDR3 nucleotides: TGCGCCAGCAGCTTGGAAGGGACAGTCGGAGGCTACACCTTC.

In this sample, this clonotype turned up many times. The V and J genes are TRBV12-3 or TRBV12-4 and TRBJ2-7; TRBD1 matches 9 bases. This CDR3 region has 16 residues. V was pared by 5 bases and J by 9 bases, with 17 bases of the junction left unmatched. In nucleotides, the CDR3 is TGTGCCAGCAGTCCTTCGGAGGGCACAGGGGGCGCGGGGCAGTACTTC. This encodes CASSPSEGTGGAGQYF.

This clonotype was seen once. The rearrangement uses TRBV20-1 and TRBJ1-1; D not certain. Germline V gene data show CDR1 as DFQATT and CDR2 as SNEGSKA (reference sequence). The CDR3 runs to 12 residues. Trimming cost V 2 bases and J 6 bases, with 10 bases left between them. CDR3: CSARRALAEAFF. In nucleotides, the CDR3 is TGCAGTGCTAGAAGGGCGTTGGCTGAAGCTTTCTTT.

This clonotype was counted ten times or more. The rearrangement joins TRBV27 to TRBJ2-2; D is unresolved. The ends were cut back, 5 bases at V and 4 bases at J, with 5 bases in the middle. Germline CDR1 reads MNHEY; CDR2 reads SMNVEV (reference sequence). The CDR3 is made up of 12 amino acids. CDR3 protein: CASSTPTGELFF. The CDR3 bases are TGTGCCAGCAGTACACCCACCGGGGAGCTGTTTTTT.

This clonotype was seen a handful of times. The V gene is TRBV5-1, the J gene TRBJ2-3, with 13 bases lining up with TRBD2. CDR1 SGHRS and CDR2 YFSETQ come from the germline V gene. The CDR3 runs to 16 residues. V gave up 5 bases and J gave up 3 bases; unmatched junction bases: 6. The CDR3 sequence is CASSEMTSGRTDTQYF. The CDR3 coding sequence is TGCGCCAGCAGTGAAATGACTAGCGGGAGGACAGATACGCAGTATTTT.

For this clonotype: The junction differs from germline at one of its ends, possibly a read error. The V gene is TRBV9, the J gene TRBJ2-5, with D maybe TRBD2 (6 bases). Germline CDR1 and CDR2: SGDLS and YYNGEE. The CDR3 contains 14 residues. This CDR3 is CASSVGLAEETQCF. In nucleotides, the CDR3 is TGTGCCAGCAGCGTAGGGTTAGCGGAAGAGACCCAGTGCTTC.

This clonotype was observed a handful of times. The CDR3 spells CASTGGGANEQFF. The CDR3 nucleotides read TGTGCCAGCACGGGAGGGGGGGCCAATGAGCAGTTCTTC. The V gene is TRBV28, the J gene TRBJ2-1; 8 bases are a match to TRBD2. The CDR3 length is 13 residues. With 7 bases clipped from V and 6 bases from J, the junction kept 5 bases outside the gene matches. Per germline, CDR1 MDHEN and CDR2 SYDVKM.